The 27 T cell receptor beta chains reported below all come from one sample, sequenced in a study of CD8+ T cells in alopecia areata. cDNA reverse transcribed from extracted RNA served as the sequencing template. Sequencing was performed with immunoSEQ multiplex PCR; in TCRdb, only in-frame clones are kept and a portion is missing. The sample has roughly 150,000 clones; around half are singletons. Sequences were derived from CD8+ T cells sorted from blood, sampled at week 0. Every receptor here comes from a human donor with alopecia areata.

This chain links TRBV5-1 with TRBJ1-1; D is uncertain. The CDR3 length is 14 residues. From germline, CDR1 is SGHRS and CDR2 YFSETQ. Trimming took 4 bases from V and 1 from J, leaving 11 bases between them. DNA of the CDR3: TGCGCCAGCAGCCCCCTCGACCCGAACACTGAAGCTTTCTTT. The encoded protein is CASSPLDPNTEAFF.

A remark on this clone: Different DNA sequences within this sample yield the same CDR3. The chain carries TRBV29-1 and TRBJ1-2; no firm D call. The CDR3 runs 10 residues. The V gene lost 1 base and the J gene lost 8 bases, with 5 bases spanning the gap. CDR1 is SQVTM and CDR2 is ANQGSEA in the germline V gene. This chain's CDR3 is CSVEGRGYTF. For the CDR3, the DNA is TGCAGCGTTGAAGGTCGCGGCTACACCTTC.

The rearrangement joins TRBV19 to TRBJ2-7, with 9 bases lining up with TRBD2. The germline V gene encodes CDR1 LNHDA and CDR2 SQIVND (reference sequence). The CDR3 has 13 amino acids. J lost 4 bases, V lost 4 bases, and 2 bases had no gene match. CDR3 protein: CASSTSGDYEQYF. CDR3 sequence (DNA): TGTGCCAGTAGTACTAGCGGGGATTACGAGCAGTACTTC.

The chain combines TRBV29-1 with TRBJ2-1; 9 bases match TRBD2. J gave up 4 bases and V 1 base, and 11 bases lay outside the gene matches. The germline CDR1 and CDR2 sequences are SQVTM and ANQGSEA. There are 17 residues in the CDR3. The CDR3 region is CSVEALLRGGAYNEQFF. CDR3 sequence (DNA): TGCAGCGTTGAAGCTCTTCTACGCGGGGGGGCTTACAATGAGCAGTTCTTC.

This clone turned up a few times. V usage is TRBV29-1 and J usage is TRBJ2-5; a weak D match, TRBD2 (5 bases). Deletions cut 3 bases from V and 0 bases from J, with 11 bases between. Germline CDR1 and CDR2: SQVTM and ANQGSEA. The CDR3 length is 14 residues. CDR3 coding DNA: TGCAGCGTTGATCTGAGGGAAAACCAAGAGACCCAGTACTTC. Its translation is CSVDLRENQETQYF. The full variable domain, in which reference TRBV29-1 and TRBJ2-5 provide the parts outside the CDR3, is SAVISQKPSRDICQRGTSLTIQCQVDSQVTMMFWYRQQPGQSLTLIATANQGSEATYESGFVIDKFPISRPNLTFSTLTVSNMSPEDSSIYLCSVDLRENQETQYFGPGTRLLVL.

This chain joins TRBV30 and TRBJ2-6; 7 bases are shared with TRBD1. V lost 5 bases, J lost 0 bases, and 7 bases stayed unmatched. Germline V gene lookup returns CDR1 GTSNPN and CDR2 SVGIG (reference sequence). The CDR3 contains 16 residues. The CDR3 is CAWGRDSSSGANVLTF. CDR3 nucleotides: TGTGCCTGGGGACGGGACAGCAGCTCTGGGGCCAACGTCCTGACTTTC.

This sequence joins TRBV9 and TRBJ1-1; D not resolved. This CDR3 spans 14 amino acids. Germline-derived CDR1 and CDR2 are SGDLS and YYNGEE. V lost 0 bases, J lost 5 bases, and 11 bases lay in between. The CDR3 spells CASSVGQLPTEAFF. CDR3 nucleotide sequence: TGTGCCAGCAGCGTAGGTCAGTTACCAACTGAAGCTTTCTTT.

The chain carries TRBV9 and TRBJ1-2, with no clear D. V was clipped by 0 bases and J by 4 bases, with 4 bases between them. The germline gives CDR1 SGDLS, CDR2 YYNGEE. The CDR3 loop spans 12 amino acids. The CDR3 loop reads CASSVGPYGYTF. DNA for the CDR3: TGTGCCAGCAGCGTAGGACCCTATGGCTACACCTTC. The full variable domain, rest sourced from reference TRBV9 and TRBJ1-2, is DSGVTQTPKHLITATGQRVTLRCSPRSGDLSVYWYQQSLDQGLQFLIQYYNGEERAKGNILERFSAQQFPDLHSELNLSSLELGDSALYFCASSVGPYGYTFGSGTRLTVV.

The chain combines TRBV6-1 with TRBJ1-5; D is perhaps TRBD1 (5 bases). This CDR3 spans 15 amino acids. Trimming removed 6 bases from V and 5 bases from J, with 17 bases in between. CDR1 and CDR2 from the germline V gene are MNHNS and SASEGT. CDR3 sequence (DNA): TGTGCCAGCAGAGATCAGGGAGGCTGGGATCAGCCCCAGCATTTT. Encoded protein: CASRDQGGWDQPQHF.

The J gene is TRBJ1-2, the V gene TRBV29-1, with D hard to call. This CDR3 is 13 amino acids long. The V end lost 6 bases, the J end lost 3 bases, and 14 bases lay between the germline ends. The germline CDR1 and CDR2 sequences are SQVTM and ANQGSEA. CDR3 DNA sequence: TGCAGCGTCGACCCACGGCAGGACTATGGCTACACCTTC. Translation: CSVDPRQDYGYTF.

This chain links TRBV7-6 with TRBJ1-5; 7 positions match TRBD1. V dropped 5 bases and J dropped 2; count of bases not matched to a gene: 3. CDR3 length equals 14 residues. In germline, CDR1 is SGHVS, CDR2 FNYEAQ. The CDR3 here is CASSPGTGNQPQHF. In DNA, the CDR3 is TGTGCCAGCAGCCCCGGGACAGGCAATCAGCCCCAGCATTTT. Variable domain in full (rest from reference TRBV7-6 and TRBJ1-5): GAGVSQSPRYKVTKRGQDVALRCDPISGHVSLYWYRQALGQGPEFLTYFNYEAQQDKSGLPNDRFSAERPEGSISTLTIQRTEQRDSAMYRCASSPGTGNQPQHFGDGTRLSIL.

The chain couples TRBV10-3 to TRBJ2-3; D is tentatively TRBD1 or TRBD2 (5 bases each). The germline CDR1 and CDR2 sequences are ENHRY and SYGVKD. Deletions cut 4 bases from V and 2 bases from J, with 16 bases between. The CDR3 totals 16 residues. The CDR3 spells CAISGEMGDLTDTQYF. The CDR3 DNA sequence: TGTGCCATCAGTGGTGAGATGGGGGACCTCACAGATACGCAGTATTTT.

This clone has a handful of counts. The V call is TRBV4-3, the J call TRBJ2-1; D is unclear. CDR1 LGHNA and CDR2 YSLEER come from the germline V gene. CDR3 length equals 13 residues. V was shortened by 0 bases and J by 6 bases, with 6 bases between the two germline ends. The DNA of the CDR3 is TGCGCCAGCAGCCAAGAAAGACCCAATGAGCAGTTCTTC. Translating it yields CASSQERPNEQFF.

The chain carries TRBV30 and TRBJ1-3; unclear D gene. CDR1 and CDR2 (germline): GTSNPN, SVGIG (reference sequence). CDR3 size: 16 residues. V dropped 0 bases and J dropped 2 bases, with 14 bases sitting between them. The CDR3 bases are TGTGCCTGGAGTGTACAATCTGAGGGAACTGGAAACACCATATATTTT. The encoded protein is CAWSVQSEGTGNTIYF.

The CDR3 bases are TGTGCCAGCACGCACCGGGGATCATACAATGAGCAGTTCTTC. Its translation: CASTHRGSYNEQFF. This chain joins TRBV6-5 and TRBJ2-1, with D possibly matching TRBD2 (5 bases). Trimming removed 7 bases at V and 4 bases at J, with 14 bases between. CDR3 length equals 14 residues. In germline, CDR1 is MNHEY, CDR2 SVGAGI.

This rearrangement joins TRBV29-1 to TRBJ2-2; D is ambiguous. The CDR3 spans 15 residues. V was clipped by 6 bases and J by 0 bases, with 14 bases between them. Germline V gene data show CDR1 as SQVTM and CDR2 as ANQGSEA. Here the CDR3 reads CSVTTSFANTGELFF. The CDR3 bases are TGCAGCGTAACGACGAGCTTCGCGAACACCGGGGAGCTGTTTTTT.

V and J are TRBV29-1 and TRBJ2-7, with TRBD1 identical over 8 bases. With V trimmed by 7 bases and J by 5 bases, 4 bases remained unmatched. The CDR3 extends over 11 amino acids. CDR1 and CDR2 from the germline V gene are SQVTM and ANQGSEA. This CDR3 is CSAGQGHEQYF. Written as DNA, the CDR3 is TGCAGCGCCGGACAGGGACACGAGCAGTACTTC.

The chain has TRBV29-1 and TRBJ2-7; D not resolved. V lost 6 bases to trimming and J lost 3 bases, with 12 bases between them. There are 12 residues in the CDR3. Germline V gene lookup returns CDR1 SQVTM and CDR2 ANQGSEA. The CDR3 DNA is TGCAGCGTCACCCAAGGCAGCTACGAGCAGTACTTC. This gives the protein CSVTQGSYEQYF.

CDR3 region: CASSNYWDRSYGYTF. The CDR3 bases are TGTGCCAGCAGTAACTACTGGGACAGGTCCTATGGCTACACCTTC. The chain combines TRBV27 with TRBJ1-2, with 8 bases identical to TRBD1. V trimming: 5 bases; J trimming: 4 bases; junction bases outside the gene matches: 9. The CDR3 is 15 residues long. Looked up from germline, CDR1 is MNHEY and CDR2 is SMNVEV (reference sequence).

The rearrangement uses TRBV29-1 and TRBJ1-2; D is undetermined. The germline V gene has CDR1 SQVTM and CDR2 ANQGSEA. This CDR3 spans 13 amino acids. The V gene lost 3 bases and the J gene lost 0 bases, with 8 bases spanning the gap. The CDR3 region is CSVDNSANYGYTF. In DNA, the CDR3 is TGCAGCGTTGATAATTCTGCTAACTATGGCTACACCTTC.

Concerning this clone: Germline is not matched at one junction end, which may reflect a read error. The genes are TRBV25-1 and TRBJ2-2; D may match TRBD1 or TRBD2 (5 bases each). Germline V lookup: CDR1 MGHDK, CDR2 SYGVNS. The CDR3 has 13 residues. CDR3 sequence: CASRRQNTGELSF. As DNA, the CDR3 is TGTGCCAGCAGGCGACAGAACACCGGGGAGCTGTCTTTT.

The chain uses TRBV27 and TRBJ1-5, with D hard to call. Looked up from germline, CDR1 is MNHEY and CDR2 is SMNVEV (reference sequence). V lost 3 bases, J lost 3 bases, and 9 bases lay in between. The CDR3 runs 14 residues. The DNA of the CDR3 is TGTGCCAGCAGTTTTTCAGGTCACAATCAGCCCCAGCATTTT. This encodes CASSFSGHNQPQHF.

V and J are TRBV7-8 and TRBJ2-1; the D gene could be TRBD1 or TRBD2 (7 bases each). V lost 7 bases and J lost 12, with 16 bases in between. In germline, CDR1 is SGHVS, CDR2 FQNEAQ. The CDR3 extends over 12 amino acids. The CDR3 is CASIPRGGGQFF. CDR3 nucleotides: TGTGCCAGCATCCCCAGGGGGGGTGGGCAGTTCTTC. The whole variable domain, remainder taken from reference TRBV7-8 and TRBJ2-1, is GAGVSQSPRYKVAKRGQDVALRCDPISGHVSLFWYQQALGQGPEFLTYFQNEAQLDKSGLPSDRFFAERPEGSVSTLKIQRTQQEDSAVYLCASIPRGGGQFFGPGTRLTVL.

The gene calls are TRBV9 and TRBJ2-1; possibly TRBD1 or TRBD2 for D (5 bases each). The CDR3 runs 13 residues. Germline values: CDR1 SGDLS, CDR2 YYNGEE. Trimming stripped 3 bases from V and 8 bases from J, with 12 bases between. CDR3 residues: CASSGRGGHEQFF. CDR3 coding DNA: TGTGCCAGCAGCGGACGTGGGGGTCATGAGCAGTTCTTC.

This rearrangement joins TRBV27 to TRBJ1-2; unclear D gene. The length of the CDR3 is 14 residues. V gave up 6 bases and J gave up 3 bases, with 14 bases separating them. Germline V lookup: CDR1 MNHEY, CDR2 SMNVEV (reference sequence). The CDR3 DNA reads TGTGCCAGCAGCAAGGGCCGACGGGACTATGGCTACACCTTC. This gives the protein CASSKGRRDYGYTF.

The chain couples TRBV9 to TRBJ1-2; 9 bases are a match to TRBD1. Germline V gene data show CDR1 as SGDLS and CDR2 as YYNGEE. V shed 3 bases, J shed 4 bases, and the junction held 1 base outside the gene matches. The CDR3 sequence is 13 residues long. CDR3 residues: CASSGQGGYGYTF. The CDR3 DNA sequence: TGTGCCAGCAGCGGACAGGGGGGCTATGGCTACACCTTC.

This chain uses TRBV15 with TRBJ1-2; TRBD1 matches 9 bases. The CDR3 runs 15 residues. Germline values: CDR1 LNHNV, CDR2 YYDKDF (reference sequence). With 0 bases clipped from V and 8 bases from J, the junction kept 7 bases outside the gene matches. This chain's CDR3 is CATSREGGTGLGYTF. CDR3 sequence (DNA): TGTGCCACCAGCAGAGAAGGCGGGACAGGGCTCGGCTACACCTTC.